This T cell receptor (beta chain) was recorded in a study of T cells after yellow fever vaccination. General study results and limits: Peak timing came faster in the weaker secondary response, day 5 versus 15. The study noted that FACS-sorted repertoires could contain abundant clonotypes contaminating from the bulk population. A limited proportion of clonotypes was detected within both the CD4 and CD8 compartments.

Template switching with 5'RACE generated the TCR cDNA and added a universal primer site and UMIs. TCRdb redid the calling of the 5' RACE reads with MiXCR, one entry per CDR3 protein. The sample carries roughly 150,000 distinct CDR3 sequences, roughly 6.7% recorded once. Losses at the gene ends were 1 base for V and 5 bases for J; bases not matched to a gene: 2. The CDR3 spans 14 residues. Per germline, CDR1 DFQATT and CDR2 SNEGSKA (reference sequence). On this clonotype: The antigen is not known.

The chain uses TRBV20-1 and TRBJ2-3; TRBD2 matches at 11 bases. The sequencing here drew on CD4+ T cells sorted from PBMCs, taken 10 days after the yellow fever booster vaccination. This receptor was obtained from a man aged 30-40 years who received the YFV17D yellow fever vaccine. CDR3 residues: CSARVAGGKDTQYF. CDR3 DNA sequence: TGCAGTGCTAGAGTAGCGGGAGGGAAAGATACGCAGTATTTT.